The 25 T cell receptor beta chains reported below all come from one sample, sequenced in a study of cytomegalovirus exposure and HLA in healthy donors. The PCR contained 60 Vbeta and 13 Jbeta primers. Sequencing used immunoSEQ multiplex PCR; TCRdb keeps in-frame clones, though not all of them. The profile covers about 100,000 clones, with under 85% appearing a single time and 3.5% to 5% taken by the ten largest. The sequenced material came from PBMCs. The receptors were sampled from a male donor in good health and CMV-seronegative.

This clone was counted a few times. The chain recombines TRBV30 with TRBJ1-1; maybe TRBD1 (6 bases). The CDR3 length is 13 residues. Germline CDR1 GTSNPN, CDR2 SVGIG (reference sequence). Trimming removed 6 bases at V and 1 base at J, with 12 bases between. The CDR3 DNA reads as TGTGCCTGCTCTCGGGACAAGAACACTGAAGCTTTCTTT. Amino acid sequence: CACSRDKNTEAFF. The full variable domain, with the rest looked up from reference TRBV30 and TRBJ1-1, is SQTIHQWPATLVQPVGSPLSLECTVEGTSNPNLYWYRQAAGRGLQLLFYSVGIGQISSEVPQNLSASRPQDRQFILSSKKLLLSDSGFYLCACSRDKNTEAFFGQGTRLTVV.

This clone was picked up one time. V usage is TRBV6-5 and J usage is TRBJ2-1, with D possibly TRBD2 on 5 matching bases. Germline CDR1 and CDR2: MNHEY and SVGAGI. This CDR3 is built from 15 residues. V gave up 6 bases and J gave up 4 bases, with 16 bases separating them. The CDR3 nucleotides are TGTGCCAGCAGGTTTCGGGGAGCCCGATACAATGAGCAGTTCTTC. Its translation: CASRFRGARYNEQFF.

CDR3 DNA sequence: TGTGCCAGCAGCGAGACAGGGAACTATGGCTACACCTTC. Translated: CASSETGNYGYTF. V is TRBV7-6 and J is TRBJ1-2, with 7 nucleotides matching TRBD1. V shed 5 bases and J 2 bases; nucleotides not matched to a gene: 2. Germline CDR1 and CDR2: SGHVS and FNYEAQ. This CDR3 has 13 amino acids.

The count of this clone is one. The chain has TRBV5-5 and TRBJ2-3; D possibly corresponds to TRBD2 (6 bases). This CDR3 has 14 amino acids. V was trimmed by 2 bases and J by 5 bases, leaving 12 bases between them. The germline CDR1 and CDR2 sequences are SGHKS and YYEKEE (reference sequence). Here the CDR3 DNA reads TGTGCCAGCAGCTTCTCCGGGAGTATAGATACGCAGTATTTT. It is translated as CASSFSGSIDTQYF.

CDR3 bases: TGTGCCAGTAGTTCTAAGACAGGGGGACGGACTGAAGCTTTCTTT. It encodes CASSSKTGGRTEAFF. This chain joins TRBV19 and TRBJ1-1; 9 bases line up with TRBD1. The CDR3 runs 15 residues. With V trimmed by 5 bases and J by 5 bases, 9 bases remained unmatched. Germline CDR1 and CDR2: LNHDA and SQIVND (reference sequence).

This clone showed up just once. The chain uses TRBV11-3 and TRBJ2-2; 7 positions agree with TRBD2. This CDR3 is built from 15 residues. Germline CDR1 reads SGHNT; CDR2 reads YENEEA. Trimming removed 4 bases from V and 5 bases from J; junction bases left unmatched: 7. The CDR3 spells CASSWGAGNTGELFF. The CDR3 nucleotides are TGTGCCAGCAGCTGGGGAGCGGGAAATACCGGGGAGCTGTTTTTT.

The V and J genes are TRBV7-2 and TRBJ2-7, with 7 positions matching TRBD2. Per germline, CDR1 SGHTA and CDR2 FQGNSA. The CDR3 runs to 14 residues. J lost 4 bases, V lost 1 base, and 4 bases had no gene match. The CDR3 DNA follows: TGTGCCAGCAGCTTAGTTGGACTAGTGTACGAGCAGTACTTC. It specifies CASSLVGLVYEQYF. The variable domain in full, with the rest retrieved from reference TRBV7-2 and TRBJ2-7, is GAGVSQSPSNKVTEKGKDVELRCDPISGHTALYWYRQSLGQGLEFLIYFQGNSAPDKSGLPSDRFSAERTGGSVSTLTIQRTQQEDSAVYLCASSLVGLVYEQYFGPGTRLTVT.

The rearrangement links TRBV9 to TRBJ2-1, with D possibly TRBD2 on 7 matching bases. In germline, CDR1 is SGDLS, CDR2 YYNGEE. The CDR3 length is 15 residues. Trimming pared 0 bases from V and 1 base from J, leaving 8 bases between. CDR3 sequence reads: CASSVEGGSYNEQFF. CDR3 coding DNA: TGTGCCAGCAGCGTAGAGGGGGGGTCCTACAATGAGCAGTTCTTC.

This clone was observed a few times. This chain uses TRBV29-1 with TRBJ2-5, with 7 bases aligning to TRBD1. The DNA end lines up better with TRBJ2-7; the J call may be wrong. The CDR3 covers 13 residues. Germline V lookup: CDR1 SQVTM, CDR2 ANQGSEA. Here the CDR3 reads CSGGTEEPYEQYF. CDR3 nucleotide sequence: TGCAGCGGTGGGACAGAGGAGCCCTACGAGCAGTACTTC.

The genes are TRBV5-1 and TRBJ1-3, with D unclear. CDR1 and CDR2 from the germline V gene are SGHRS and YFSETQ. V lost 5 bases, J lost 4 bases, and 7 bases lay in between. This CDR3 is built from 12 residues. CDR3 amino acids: CASRSSGNTIYF. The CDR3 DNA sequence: TGCGCCAGCAGGTCTAGCGGAAACACCATATATTTT.

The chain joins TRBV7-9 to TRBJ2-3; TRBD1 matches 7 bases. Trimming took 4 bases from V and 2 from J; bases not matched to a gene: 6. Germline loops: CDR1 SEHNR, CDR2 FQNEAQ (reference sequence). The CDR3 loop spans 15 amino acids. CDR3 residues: CASSSSTGSTDTQYF. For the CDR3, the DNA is TGTGCCAGCAGCTCTTCGACAGGGTCCACAGATACGCAGTATTTT.

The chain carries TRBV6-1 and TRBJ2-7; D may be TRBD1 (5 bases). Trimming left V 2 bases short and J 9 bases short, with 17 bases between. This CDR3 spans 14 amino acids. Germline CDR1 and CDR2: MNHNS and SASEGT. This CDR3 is CASSESRDLTGQYF. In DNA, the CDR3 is TGTGCCAGCAGTGAATCCAGGGATCTTACGGGGCAGTACTTC.

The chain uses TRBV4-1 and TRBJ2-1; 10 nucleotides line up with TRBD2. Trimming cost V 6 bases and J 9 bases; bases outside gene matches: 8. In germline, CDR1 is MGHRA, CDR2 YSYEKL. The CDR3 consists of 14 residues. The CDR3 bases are TGCGCCAGCAGACCTAGCGGGAGTCTTACTGAGCAGTTCTTC. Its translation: CASRPSGSLTEQFF.

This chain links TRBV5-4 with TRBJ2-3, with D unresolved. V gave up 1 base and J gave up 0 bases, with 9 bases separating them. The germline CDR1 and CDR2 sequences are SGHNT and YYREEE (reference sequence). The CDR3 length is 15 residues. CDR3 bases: TGTGCCAGCAGCTTGACGTTGACTAGCACAGATACGCAGTATTTT. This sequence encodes CASSLTLTSTDTQYF.

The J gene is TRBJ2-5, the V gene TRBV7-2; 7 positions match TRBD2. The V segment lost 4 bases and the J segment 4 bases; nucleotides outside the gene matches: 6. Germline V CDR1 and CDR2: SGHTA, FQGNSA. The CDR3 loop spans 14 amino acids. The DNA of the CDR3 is TGTGCCAGCAGCTCCCTGGGGGGGTTAGAGACCCAGTACTTC. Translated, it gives CASSSLGGLETQYF.

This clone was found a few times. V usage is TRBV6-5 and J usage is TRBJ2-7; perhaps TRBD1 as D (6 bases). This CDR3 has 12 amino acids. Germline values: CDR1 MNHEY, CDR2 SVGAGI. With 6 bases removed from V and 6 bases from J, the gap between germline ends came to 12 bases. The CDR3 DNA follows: TGTGCCAGCAGCCAGACAGGAGTCGAGCAGTACTTC. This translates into CASSQTGVEQYF.

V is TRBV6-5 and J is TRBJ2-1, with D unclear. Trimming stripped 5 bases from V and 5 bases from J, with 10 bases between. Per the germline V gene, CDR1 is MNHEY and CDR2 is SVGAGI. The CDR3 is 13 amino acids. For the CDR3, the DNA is TGTGCCAGCAGTCCATCTACTCACAATGAGCAGTTCTTC. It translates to CASSPSTHNEQFF.

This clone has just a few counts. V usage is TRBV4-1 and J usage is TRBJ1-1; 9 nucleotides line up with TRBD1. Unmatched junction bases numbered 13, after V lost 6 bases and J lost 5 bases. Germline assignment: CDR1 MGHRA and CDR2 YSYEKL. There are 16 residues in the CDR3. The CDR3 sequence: CASRQGASGPTTEAFF. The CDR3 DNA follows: TGCGCCAGCAGACAGGGGGCTTCGGGTCCTACGACTGAAGCTTTCTTT.

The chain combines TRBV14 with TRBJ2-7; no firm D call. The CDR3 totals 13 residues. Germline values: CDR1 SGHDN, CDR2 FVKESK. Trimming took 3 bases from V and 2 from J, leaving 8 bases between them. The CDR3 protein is CASSQSLTYEQYF. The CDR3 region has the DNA TGTGCCAGCAGCCAGAGTTTGACCTACGAGCAGTACTTC. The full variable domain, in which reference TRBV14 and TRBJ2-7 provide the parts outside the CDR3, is EAGVTQFPSHSVIEKGQTVTLRCDPISGHDNLYWYRRVMGKEIKFLLHFVKESKQDESGMPNNRFLAERTGGTYSTLKVQPAELEDSGVYFCASSQSLTYEQYFGPGTRLTVT.

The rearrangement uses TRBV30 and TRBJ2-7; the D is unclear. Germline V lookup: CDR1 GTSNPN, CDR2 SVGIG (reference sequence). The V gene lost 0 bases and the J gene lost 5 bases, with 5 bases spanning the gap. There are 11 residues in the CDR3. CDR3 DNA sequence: TGTGCCTGGAGTGTTTCCAACGAGCAGTACTTC. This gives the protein CAWSVSNEQYF. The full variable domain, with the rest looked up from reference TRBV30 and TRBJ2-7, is SQTIHQWPATLVQPVGSPLSLECTVEGTSNPNLYWYRQAAGRGLQLLFYSVGIGQISSEVPQNLSASRPQDRQFILSSKKLLLSDSGFYLCAWSVSNEQYFGPGTRLTVT.

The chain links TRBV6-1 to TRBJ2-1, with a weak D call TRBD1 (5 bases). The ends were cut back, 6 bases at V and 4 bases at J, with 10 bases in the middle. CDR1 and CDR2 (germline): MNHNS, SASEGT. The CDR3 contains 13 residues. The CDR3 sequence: CASSPDRYNEQFF. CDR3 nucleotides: TGTGCCAGCAGCCCCGACAGATACAATGAGCAGTTCTTC.

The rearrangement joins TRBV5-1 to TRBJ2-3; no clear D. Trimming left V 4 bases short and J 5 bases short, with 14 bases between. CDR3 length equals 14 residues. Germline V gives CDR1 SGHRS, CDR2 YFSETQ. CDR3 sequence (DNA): TGCGCCAGCAGCCTCCAGAATTCAGTAGATACGCAGTATTTT. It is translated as CASSLQNSVDTQYF.

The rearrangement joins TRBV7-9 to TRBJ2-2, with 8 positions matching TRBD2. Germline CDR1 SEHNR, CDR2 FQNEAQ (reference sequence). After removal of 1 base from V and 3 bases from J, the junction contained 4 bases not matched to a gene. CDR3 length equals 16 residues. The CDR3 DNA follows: TGTGCCAGCAGCTTAGAGGCTAGCGGGTACACCGGGGAGCTGTTTTTT. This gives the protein CASSLEASGYTGELFF.

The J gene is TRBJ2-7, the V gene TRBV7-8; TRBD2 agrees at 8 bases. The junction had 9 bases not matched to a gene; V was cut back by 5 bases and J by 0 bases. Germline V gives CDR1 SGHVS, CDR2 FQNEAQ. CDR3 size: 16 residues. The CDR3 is CASSVIIAGRSYEQYF. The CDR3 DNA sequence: TGTGCCAGCAGCGTCATCATAGCGGGACGCTCCTACGAGCAGTACTTC.

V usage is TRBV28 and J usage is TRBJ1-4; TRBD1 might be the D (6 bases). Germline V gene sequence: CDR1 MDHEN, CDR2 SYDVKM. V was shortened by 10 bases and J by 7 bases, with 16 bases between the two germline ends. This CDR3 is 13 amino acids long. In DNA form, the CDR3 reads TGTGCCACCCACACGGGGGGCCGTGAAAAACTGTTTTTT. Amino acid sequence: CATHTGGREKLFF.